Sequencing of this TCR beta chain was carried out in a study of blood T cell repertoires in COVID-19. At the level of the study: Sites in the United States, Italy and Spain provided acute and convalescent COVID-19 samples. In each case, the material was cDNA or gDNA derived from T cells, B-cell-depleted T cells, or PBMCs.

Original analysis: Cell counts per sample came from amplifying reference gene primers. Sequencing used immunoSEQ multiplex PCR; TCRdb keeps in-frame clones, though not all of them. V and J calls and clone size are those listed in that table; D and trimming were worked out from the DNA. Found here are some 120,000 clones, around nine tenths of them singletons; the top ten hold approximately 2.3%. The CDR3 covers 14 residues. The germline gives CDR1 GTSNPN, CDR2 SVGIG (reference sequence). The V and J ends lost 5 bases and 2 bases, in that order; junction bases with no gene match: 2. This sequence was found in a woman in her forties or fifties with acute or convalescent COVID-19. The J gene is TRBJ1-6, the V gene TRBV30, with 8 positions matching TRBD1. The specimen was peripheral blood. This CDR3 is CAWDRGPYNSPLHF. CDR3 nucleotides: TGTGCCTGGGACAGGGGACCCTATAATTCACCCCTCCACTTT.